These 25 T cell receptor beta chains came from one sample sequenced in a study of blood T cells in healthy people across ages. Alongside a J-beta primer mix, a sample-barcoded 5' primer served in a second PCR lasting about 7 to 12 cycles. TCRdb analysed the 5' RACE reads with MiXCR anew, one entry per CDR3 protein. The sample yields approximately 1.5 million distinct CDR3 sequences, 35% to 45% seen once. Sequencing was carried out using blood. All receptors derive from a woman aged 18-35 years in good health.

The J gene is TRBJ2-7, the V gene TRBV30; 7 bases are shared with TRBD2. The germline V gene has CDR1 GTSNPN and CDR2 SVGIG (reference sequence). The CDR3 sequence is 15 residues long. Germline trimming cut 0 bases from V and 2 bases from J; bases unmatched to any gene: 7. CDR3 nucleotides: TGTGCCTGGAGTGTACGGGTGGGGGGGACCTACGAGCAGTACTTC. It is translated as CAWSVRVGGTYEQYF.

CDR3 nucleotide sequence: TGCAGTGCTAGGCATAGCAATCAGCCCCAGCATTTT. This codes for CSARHSNQPQHF. The chain carries TRBV20-1 and TRBJ1-5; D not certain. Germline CDR1 reads DFQATT; CDR2 reads SNEGSKA (reference sequence). The CDR3 is 12 amino acids. V lost 3 bases and J 0 bases, leaving 3 bases between the germline ends.

The gene calls are TRBV5-1 and TRBJ1-1; no firm D call. Trimming stripped 4 bases from V and 2 bases from J, with 12 bases between. This CDR3 contains 14 residues. Germline CDR1 SGHRS, CDR2 YFSETQ. CDR3 DNA: TGCGCCAGCAGCCCCCGGGTCCTCAACACTGAAGCTTTCTTT. Its protein product is CASSPRVLNTEAFF.

Note on this clonotype: A far larger clone is a single base away, which makes a read error likely. Since the CDR3 does not end with the conserved phenylalanine or tryptophan, this likely comes from a read error. The CDR3 DNA sequence: TGTGCCAGCAGTTTAGACAGGGTGAATGAGCAGTTCTTA. Residues: CASSLDRVNEQFL. The chain carries TRBV27 and TRBJ2-1, with TRBD1 identical over 7 bases. Trimming removed 2 bases from V and 7 bases from J; junction bases left unmatched: 2. Per the germline V gene, CDR1 is MNHEY and CDR2 is SMNVEV (reference sequence). The CDR3 spans 13 residues.

The V call is TRBV9, the J call TRBJ2-1; possible D gene TRBD2, 6 bases. Germline CDR1 and CDR2: SGDLS and YYNGEE. V was pared by 4 bases and J by 0 bases, with 14 bases between. The CDR3 is made up of 16 amino acids. CDR3 residues: CASSLLAESSYNEQFF. The DNA for the CDR3 is TGTGCCAGCAGCCTTTTAGCGGAGTCCTCCTACAATGAGCAGTTCTTC.

The rearrangement links TRBV6-1 to TRBJ2-4, with D hard to call. The CDR3 is made up of 15 amino acids. CDR1 and CDR2 (germline): MNHNS, SASEGT. With 2 bases removed from V and 13 bases from J, the gap between germline ends came to 21 bases. The CDR3 region is CASSERSGGLKEQYF. In DNA form, the CDR3 reads TGTGCCAGCAGTGAAAGGTCGGGCGGCTTAAAGGAGCAGTACTTC.

This sequence joins TRBV9 and TRBJ2-3; D is perhaps TRBD2 (6 bases). Per germline, CDR1 SGDLS and CDR2 YYNGEE. V dropped 0 bases and J dropped 4 bases, with 12 bases sitting between them. This CDR3 contains 15 residues. In DNA, the CDR3 is TGTGCCAGCAGCGTAGTGGCTGGGACTCCAGATACGCAGTATTTT. Amino acids: CASSVVAGTPDTQYF.

This clonotype was seen a few times. V gene TRBV29-1 combines with J gene TRBJ2-4; tentatively, D is TRBD1 (5 bases). The DNA end is more similar to TRBJ2-7, so the J call may be wrong. The germline CDR1 and CDR2 sequences are SQVTM and ANQGSEA. The CDR3 length is 13 residues. The CDR3 reads CSVGFEGAYEQYF. As DNA, the CDR3 is TGCAGCGTTGGTTTCGAAGGGGCTTACGAGCAGTACTTC.

This clonotype was counted a few times. The CDR3 bases are TGTGCCAGCAATCAGGGTTTTTGGCAGCCCCAGCATTTT. This sequence encodes CASNQGFWQPQHF. The chain recombines TRBV6-2 or TRBV6-3 with TRBJ1-5; TRBD1 is a possible D gene (5 bases). Germline V gene data show CDR1 as MNHEY and CDR2 as SVGEGT. Deletions cut 7 bases from V and 7 bases from J, with 14 bases between. The CDR3 is made up of 13 amino acids.

The chain combines TRBV7-2 with TRBJ1-4; 7 bases map to TRBD1. The germline gives CDR1 SGHTA, CDR2 FQGNSA. The CDR3 extends over 14 amino acids. V lost 7 bases, J lost 1 base, and 3 bases stayed unmatched. For the CDR3, the DNA is TGTGCCAGCATTTACAGGGGAACTAATGAAAAACTGTTTTTT. This translates into CASIYRGTNEKLFF.

This chain connects TRBV4-3 to TRBJ1-1, with a tentative D call TRBD1 (5 bases). V was trimmed by 0 bases and J by 7 bases, leaving 15 bases between them. From germline, CDR1 is LGHNA and CDR2 YSLEER. The CDR3 has 15 residues. The CDR3 region has the DNA TGCGCCAGCAGCCAAGAATATGGGCAGGGCCGTGAAGCTTTCTTT. Translated, it gives CASSQEYGQGREAFF.

This clonotype has a handful of counts. This sequence joins TRBV10-3 and TRBJ1-5; D is possibly TRBD1 (5 bases). CDR1 and CDR2 from the germline V gene are ENHRY and SYGVKD. V lost 3 bases and J lost 3, with 12 bases in between. The CDR3 totals 15 residues. For the CDR3, the DNA is TGTGCCATCAGTGATAGTCAGGGTTACAATCAGCCCCAGCATTTT. Translation: CAISDSQGYNQPQHF.

The rearrangement uses TRBV28 and TRBJ2-5; D possibly matches TRBD1 or TRBD2 (6 bases each). The J call may be in error: the DNA end matches TRBJ2-7 better. Per germline, CDR1 MDHEN and CDR2 SYDVKM. This CDR3 spans 12 amino acids. CDR3: CAAGGTKYEQYF. In DNA, the CDR3 is TGTGCCGCTGGCGGGACAAAGTACGAGCAGTACTTC.

This clonotype was picked up a small number of times. This chain uses TRBV7-2 with TRBJ2-7, with D unclear. The V end was cut by 1 base, the J end by 3 bases, with 10 bases between. The germline V gene has CDR1 SGHTA and CDR2 FQGNSA. The CDR3 totals 14 residues. The CDR3 is CASSLEADLYEQYF. Here the CDR3 DNA reads TGTGCCAGCAGCTTAGAGGCGGACCTCTACGAGCAGTACTTC.

The CDR3 coding sequence is TGTGCCAGCAGTCCGGACGGGAGTCAGCCCCAGCATTTT. This encodes CASSPDGSQPQHF. This sequence joins TRBV12-3 or TRBV12-4 and TRBJ1-5; no clear D. Trimming shortened V by 5 bases and J by 6 bases, and 11 bases separated the two germline ends. The CDR3 has 13 amino acids.

The chain's CDR3 is CATSRDLGTGQNEQFF. The CDR3 DNA sequence: TGTGCCACCAGCAGAGATCTAGGGACAGGTCAGAATGAGCAGTTCTTC. The chain uses TRBV15 and TRBJ2-1, with 8 bases lining up with TRBD1. This CDR3 spans 16 amino acids. V trimming: 0 bases; J trimming: 7 bases; junction bases outside the gene matches: 8. Germline-derived CDR1 and CDR2 are LNHNV and YYDKDF (reference sequence). Variable domain in full (rest from reference TRBV15 and TRBJ2-1): DAMVIQNPRYQVTQFGKPVTLSCSQTLNHNVMYWYQQKSSQAPKLLFHYYDKDFNNEADTPDNFQSRRPNTSFCFLDIRSPGLGDTAMYLCATSRDLGTGQNEQFFGPGTRLTVL.

This clonotype turned up a few times. The chain couples TRBV4-1 to TRBJ1-1; 8 nucleotides line up with TRBD1. Looked up from germline, CDR1 is MGHRA and CDR2 is YSYEKL. V was pared by 1 base and J by 2 bases, with 3 bases of the junction left unmatched. This CDR3 region has 15 residues. CDR3 amino acids: CASSQGPGGNTEAFF. In nucleotides, the CDR3 is TGCGCCAGCAGCCAAGGCCCAGGGGGCAACACTGAAGCTTTCTTT.

J is TRBJ2-5 and V is TRBV6-2 or TRBV6-3; 8 bases match TRBD1. The V gene's germline CDR1 is MNHEY and CDR2 SVGEGT. The CDR3 covers 15 residues. The V gene end was trimmed by 7 bases and the J gene end by 2 bases; junction bases not matched to a gene: 9. CDR3 amino acids: CASTRPGTGQETQYF. In DNA form, the CDR3 reads TGTGCCAGCACCCGGCCTGGGACAGGTCAAGAGACCCAGTACTTC.

This sequence joins TRBV20-1 and TRBJ2-3, with D uncertain. The V and J ends lost 2 bases and 4 bases respectively, with 10 bases between them. This CDR3 has 13 amino acids. Germline-derived CDR1 and CDR2 are DFQATT and SNEGSKA (reference sequence). The CDR3 is CSARIWESDTQYF. The DNA of the CDR3 is TGCAGTGCTAGAATCTGGGAATCAGATACGCAGTATTTT.

The V and J genes are TRBV27 and TRBJ2-7, with 9 bases lining up with TRBD2. Germline V lookup: CDR1 MNHEY, CDR2 SMNVEV (reference sequence). V dropped 10 bases and J dropped 3; count of bases not matched to a gene: 7. This CDR3 spans 13 amino acids. CDR3 nucleotides: TGTGCCACCGCGGTAGCGGGGGTCTACGAGCAGTACTTC. It translates to CATAVAGVYEQYF.

The V gene is TRBV19, the J gene TRBJ2-1; 9 nucleotides align to TRBD2. The CDR3 is 15 residues long. Unmatched junction bases numbered 14, after V lost 8 bases and J lost 9 bases. The germline V gene encodes CDR1 LNHDA and CDR2 SQIVND (reference sequence). CDR3 nucleotides: TGTGCCAGTGGGCGAAGCGGGGGGTGGGTTCCTGAGCAGTTCTTC. Its protein product is CASGRSGGWVPEQFF. The full variable domain, in which reference TRBV19 and TRBJ2-1 provide the parts outside the CDR3, is DGGITQSPKYLFRKEGQNVTLSCEQNLNHDAMYWYRQDPGQGLRLIYYSQIVNDFQKGDIAEGYSVSREKKESFPLTVTSAQKNPTAFYLCASGRSGGWVPEQFFGPGTRLTVL.

The chain has TRBV4-1 and TRBJ1-2; the match to TRBD1 covers 7 bases. The CDR3 has 14 amino acids. From germline, CDR1 is MGHRA and CDR2 YSYEKL. Losses at the gene ends were 1 base for V and 8 bases for J; bases not matched to a gene: 7. In nucleotides, the CDR3 is TGCGCCAGCAGCCAAGCTGCAGGACAGGAGGGCTACACCTTC. It is translated as CASSQAAGQEGYTF.

The chain couples TRBV20-1 to TRBJ2-5; D uncertain. The end of the DNA is better explained by TRBJ2-7, so the J call may be wrong. The CDR3 is 12 residues long. CDR1 is DFQATT and CDR2 is SNEGSKA in the germline V gene (reference sequence). CDR3 DNA: TGCAGTGCTAGACTAGTGTACAGCGAGCAGTACTTC. It specifies CSARLVYSEQYF.

This clonotype has more than one count but fewer than ten. The rearrangement joins TRBV5-1 to TRBJ2-5; 9 nucleotides align to TRBD1. The CDR3 is 15 residues long. V shed 4 bases, J shed 11 bases, and the junction held 15 bases outside the gene matches. Germline loops: CDR1 SGHRS, CDR2 YFSETQ. The CDR3 reads CASSEGQGSMSEQYF. The CDR3 DNA follows: TGCGCCAGCAGCGAGGGACAGGGTTCCATGAGTGAGCAGTACTTC.

V is TRBV6-5 and J is TRBJ2-1; 10 bases agree with TRBD1. Germline CDR1 reads MNHEY; CDR2 reads SVGAGI. Trimming cost V 2 bases and J 5 bases; bases outside gene matches: 3. This CDR3 is built from 15 residues. CDR3 protein: CASSYTGTGDNEQFF. CDR3 sequence (DNA): TGTGCCAGCAGTTACACCGGGACAGGGGACAATGAGCAGTTCTTC.